The 3 T cell receptor beta chains given below trace back to one sample, sequenced in a study of T cell clusters in autoimmune cytopenias. TRB amplification used roughly 250 ng of peripheral blood genomic DNA. TRB was amplified by touch-down multiplex PCR, primer pools A and B combined. From its re-call of the multiplex PCR reads, TCRdb lists each CDR3 protein once, without DNA. Its clone listing holds several thousand distinct CDR3 sequences. These same records also appear under a second study, on T cell repertoires in aging, cancer and after chemotherapy.

Sequencing was done on a sample of peripheral blood. The receptors were sampled from a human donor in good health.

The chain carries TRBV5-4 and TRBJ1-4. CDR1 and CDR2 from the germline V gene are SGHNT and YYREEE (reference sequence). This CDR3 is built from 16 residues. CDR3 in amino acids: CASSLGPGTANEKLFF. The full variable domain, in which reference TRBV5-4 and TRBJ1-4 provide the parts outside the CDR3, is ETGVTQSPTHLIKTRGQQVTLRCSSQSGHNTVSWYQQALGQGPQFIFQYYREEENGRGNFPPRFSGLQFPNYSSELNVNALELDDSALYLCASSLGPGTANEKLFFGSGTQLSVL.

The rearrangement joins TRBV15 to TRBJ1-4; TCRdb's assignment of TRBD1 cannot be checked, as there is no DNA. The CDR3 runs 15 residues. The V gene's germline CDR1 is LNHNV and CDR2 YYDKDF (reference sequence). The CDR3 loop is CATSRAGTGNEKLFF.

This clonotype is called medium-sized based on its frequency. The gene calls are TRBV15 and TRBJ2-3; checking the TCRdb D call of TRBD1 is not possible without DNA. The CDR3 contains 16 residues. In germline, CDR1 is LNHNV, CDR2 YYDKDF (reference sequence). CDR3 residues: CATSPRRGAGADTQYF.